The 26 T cell receptor beta chains below all came from one sample that was sequenced in a study of control samples from healthy donors and cancer patients. The assay was immunoSEQ multiplex PCR, and TCRdb's table has in-frame clones only and misses some. The sample records more than 150,000 clones, around 93% being singletons. Sequencing was carried out using blood. Receptors originate from a man aged 18 to 30 in good health.

This clone came up once. The chain is built from TRBV6-5 and TRBJ1-1; D is perhaps TRBD1 (6 bases). The V and J ends lost 6 bases and 4 bases respectively, with 9 bases between them. The CDR3 has 12 residues. Per germline, CDR1 MNHEY and CDR2 SVGAGI. CDR3 loop: CASSRGPTEAFF. The CDR3, as DNA: TGTGCCAGCAGCAGGGGTCCCACTGAAGCTTTCTTT.

The V gene is TRBV6-5, the J gene TRBJ2-5, with 7 bases lining up with TRBD1. V dropped 5 bases and J dropped 7; count of bases not matched to a gene: 10. The CDR3 has 14 amino acids. Germline CDR1 and CDR2: MNHEY and SVGAGI. This CDR3 is CASSPDREWSTQYF. In DNA form, the CDR3 reads TGTGCCAGCAGTCCTGACAGGGAATGGTCGACCCAGTACTTC.

This chain uses TRBV5-1 with TRBJ2-3, with 13 bases fitting TRBD2. In germline, CDR1 is SGHRS, CDR2 YFSETQ. This CDR3 is built from 16 residues. V gave up 4 bases and J gave up 2 bases; unmatched junction bases: 4. CDR3 sequence reads: CASSAGLAGDTDTQYF. CDR3 in DNA: TGCGCCAGCAGCGCAGGACTAGCGGGGGACACAGATACGCAGTATTTT.

The V gene is TRBV7-2, the J gene TRBJ2-5; D is ambiguous. The CDR3 has 13 amino acids. Looked up from germline, CDR1 is SGHTA and CDR2 is FQGNSA. The ends were cut back, 1 base at V and 5 bases at J, with 8 bases in the middle. For the CDR3, the DNA is TGTGCCAGCAGCTTAGTTTGGCGGGAGACCCAGTACTTC. Amino acids: CASSLVWRETQYF.

The rearrangement uses TRBV2 and TRBJ1-4; 7 nucleotides agree with TRBD1. CDR3 length: 15 amino acids. Germline V lookup: CDR1 SNHLY, CDR2 FYNNEI. Unmatched junction bases numbered 5, after V lost 7 bases and J lost 0 bases. The CDR3 spells CASTAGGATNEKLFF. The CDR3 DNA follows: TGTGCCAGCACCGCAGGGGGGGCAACTAATGAAAAACTGTTTTTT.

The chain is built from TRBV5-4 and TRBJ2-1; 10 positions match TRBD2. The CDR3 sequence is 16 residues long. With V trimmed by 2 bases and J by 5 bases, 7 bases remained unmatched. CDR1 and CDR2 (germline): SGHNT, YYREEE (reference sequence). The CDR3 spells CASSLQRGGVNNEQFF. CDR3 DNA sequence: TGTGCCAGCAGCTTACAGCGGGGGGGCGTCAACAATGAGCAGTTCTTC.

This clone showed up just once. The V gene is TRBV7-8, the J gene TRBJ2-7; 9 bases are shared with TRBD2. V lost 6 bases, J lost 4 bases, and 4 bases stayed unmatched. The CDR3 is 13 amino acids. CDR1 and CDR2 (germline): SGHVS, FQNEAQ. The CDR3 region has the DNA TGTGCCAGCAGGAAAGCGGGGGGATACGAGCAGTACTTC. Translation: CASRKAGGYEQYF.

The chain links TRBV4-1 to TRBJ1-5; 9 nucleotides agree with TRBD1. Per the germline V gene, CDR1 is MGHRA and CDR2 is YSYEKL. This CDR3 has 15 residues. V was pared by 4 bases and J by 7 bases, with 8 bases of the junction left unmatched. The CDR3 bases are TGCGCCAGCAGCCCCTTTGACAGGGGGGTCCAGCCCCAGCATTTT. Amino acids: CASSPFDRGVQPQHF.

The CDR3 coding sequence is TGTGCCAGCATTGACGAGCAGGGAGGATCACCCCTCCACTTT. This sequence encodes CASIDEQGGSPLHF. The chain has TRBV2 and TRBJ1-6; D is possibly TRBD1 (5 bases). The V gene's germline CDR1 is SNHLY and CDR2 FYNNEI. V shed 7 bases and J shed 10 bases, with 17 bases lying between them. The CDR3 totals 14 residues.

The chain joins TRBV14 to TRBJ1-1; D is unclear. V was cut by 2 bases and J by 5 bases, with 9 bases left in between. The CDR3 consists of 13 residues. Germline loops: CDR1 SGHDN, CDR2 FVKESK. This CDR3 reads CASSQFGLTEAFF. As DNA, the CDR3 is TGTGCCAGCAGCCAATTTGGGCTTACTGAAGCTTTCTTT.

This chain links TRBV19 with TRBJ1-5; no reliable D call. Germline lookup yields CDR1 LNHDA and CDR2 SQIVND (reference sequence). V was shortened by 0 bases and J by 5 bases, with 5 bases between the two germline ends. The length of the CDR3 is 13 residues. CDR3 coding DNA: TGTGCCAGTAGTATAGATGGGGATCAGCCCCAGCATTTT. Residues: CASSIDGDQPQHF.

The J gene is TRBJ2-3, the V gene TRBV11-3; possible D gene TRBD1, 5 bases. This CDR3 has 14 amino acids. V was trimmed by 1 base and J by 4 bases, leaving 9 bases between them. Germline CDR1 SGHNT, CDR2 YENEEA. CDR3: CASSLGAGSDTQYF. CDR3 sequence (DNA): TGTGCCAGCAGCTTAGGGGCAGGGTCAGATACGCAGTATTTT.

The rearrangement joins TRBV9 to TRBJ2-7; a weak D match, TRBD2 (5 bases). V shed 0 bases and J shed 6 bases, with 10 bases lying between them. The CDR3 consists of 13 residues. CDR1 and CDR2 from the germline V gene are SGDLS and YYNGEE. CDR3 sequence (DNA): TGTGCCAGCAGCGTAGATCGAGGGTCCGAGCAGTACTTC. It specifies CASSVDRGSEQYF. Looking up the rest from reference TRBV9 and TRBJ2-7 gives the full variable domain: DSGVTQTPKHLITATGQRVTLRCSPRSGDLSVYWYQQSLDQGLQFLIQYYNGEERAKGNILERFSAQQFPDLHSELNLSSLELGDSALYFCASSVDRGSEQYFGPGTRLTVT.

As for this clone: The sample has other DNA sequences that encode this CDR3 too. This chain joins TRBV5-1 and TRBJ1-1; the D is unclear. Germline values: CDR1 SGHRS, CDR2 YFSETQ. The CDR3 is 14 amino acids. V was pared by 0 bases and J by 4 bases, with 10 bases between. This chain's CDR3 is CASSLAGVGTEAFF. In nucleotides, the CDR3 is TGCGCCAGCAGCTTGGCCGGGGTGGGCACTGAAGCTTTCTTT.

The chain employs TRBV6-6 and TRBJ1-2, with 8 bases fitting TRBD1. Looked up from germline, CDR1 is MNHNY and CDR2 is SVGAGI (reference sequence). This CDR3 region has 16 residues. The V gene end was trimmed by 2 bases and the J gene end by 6 bases; junction bases not matched to a gene: 11. In DNA, the CDR3 is TGTGCCAGCAGTTACACATCCGGGACAGGTCGCAATGGCTACACCTTC. This encodes CASSYTSGTGRNGYTF.

The CDR3 here is CASSELSVRSGNTIYF. CDR3 coding DNA: TGTGCCAGCAGTGAACTTAGTGTTCGCTCTGGAAACACCATATATTTT. The rearrangement links TRBV2 to TRBJ1-3; D is unresolved. The CDR3 totals 16 residues. CDR1 and CDR2 (germline): SNHLY, FYNNEI. V shed 2 bases and J shed 0 bases, with 11 bases lying between them.

V usage is TRBV7-9 and J usage is TRBJ1-1; the D gene is possibly TRBD1 (5 bases). V lost 3 bases to trimming and J lost 5 bases, with 10 bases between them. Germline CDR1 reads SEHNR; CDR2 reads FQNEAQ (reference sequence). The CDR3 totals 13 residues. CDR3 protein: CASSLAGRTEAFF. The CDR3 coding sequence is TGTGCCAGCAGCTTGGCAGGGCGGACTGAAGCTTTCTTT.

The CDR3 sequence is CASSLNTGTGANVLTF. The DNA for the CDR3 is TGCGCCAGCAGCTTGAATACAGGGACTGGGGCCAACGTCCTGACTTTC. The V gene is TRBV5-1, the J gene TRBJ2-6; D possibly corresponds to TRBD1 (6 bases). From germline, CDR1 is SGHRS and CDR2 YFSETQ. V was trimmed by 1 base and J by 2 bases, leaving 10 bases between them. There are 16 residues in the CDR3.

The V gene is TRBV2, the J gene TRBJ2-1, with D perhaps TRBD1 (5 bases). The CDR3 totals 16 residues. Trimming removed 3 bases at V and 3 bases at J, with 15 bases between. Germline V CDR1 and CDR2: SNHLY, FYNNEI. CDR3 amino acids: CASSDGAVIVYNEQFF. CDR3 nucleotide sequence: TGTGCCAGCAGTGATGGGGCGGTCATAGTCTACAATGAGCAGTTCTTC.

The chain links TRBV12-3 or TRBV12-4 to TRBJ2-1, with D possibly matching TRBD2 (6 bases). The CDR3 consists of 12 residues. V was trimmed by 7 bases and J by 7 bases, leaving 11 bases between them. Here the CDR3 reads CASTVGGNEQFF. CDR3 nucleotide sequence: TGTGCCAGCACCGTTGGAGGGAATGAGCAGTTCTTC.

For this clone: The sample contains more than one DNA sequence encoding this CDR3. The V call is TRBV18, the J call TRBJ1-1; D is ambiguous. Trimming cost V 1 base and J 0 bases, with 6 bases left between them. The CDR3 length is 14 residues. Germline CDR1 and CDR2: KGHSH and LQKENI. CDR3: CASSPLTLNTEAFF. The CDR3 DNA is TGTGCCAGCTCACCACTAACCTTGAACACTGAAGCTTTCTTT.

This clone was seen a single time. The J gene is TRBJ1-2, the V gene TRBV27; D not resolved. V was shortened by 0 bases and J by 8 bases, with 19 bases between the two germline ends. The germline V gene has CDR1 MNHEY and CDR2 SMNVEV (reference sequence). The CDR3 has 16 amino acids. The CDR3 nucleotides read TGTGCCAGCAGTTTATCGCCTATTTCCGGCGAGGAGGGCTACACCTTC. It yields the protein CASSLSPISGEEGYTF.

This clone was seen just once. The chain recombines TRBV11-2 with TRBJ2-7, with D tentatively TRBD1 (5 bases). The germline V and J ends were trimmed by 3 bases and 4 bases, with 16 bases remaining between them. This CDR3 is 15 amino acids long. Germline-derived CDR1 and CDR2 are SGHAT and FQNNGV. CDR3 DNA sequence: TGTGCCAGCAGCTTCGGTGCCAGGGTTGAATACGAGCAGTACTTC. Its protein product is CASSFGARVEYEQYF.

This clone was observed a handful of times. The rearrangement links TRBV29-1 to TRBJ1-4; D is unresolved. The V gene lost 5 bases and the J gene lost 6 bases, with 4 bases spanning the gap. The CDR3 sequence is 10 residues long. Germline V CDR1 and CDR2: SQVTM, ANQGSEA. CDR3 residues: CSVFYEKLFF. CDR3 nucleotide sequence: TGCAGCGTTTTTTATGAAAAACTGTTTTTT.

The chain couples TRBV6-6 to TRBJ2-3; the match to TRBD1 covers 8 bases. The germline gives CDR1 MNHNY, CDR2 SVGAGI (reference sequence). J was trimmed by 5 bases and V by 7 bases; bases with no gene match: 11. This CDR3 is built from 15 residues. CDR3 DNA: TGTGCCAGCACCACGGCGACAGGGGCTAAAGATACGCAGTATTTT. This translates into CASTTATGAKDTQYF.

The rearrangement links TRBV19 to TRBJ1-4; possibly TRBD1 for D (6 bases). Trimming removed 7 bases at V and 0 bases at J, with 9 bases between. Germline loops: CDR1 LNHDA, CDR2 SQIVND (reference sequence). The CDR3 spans 14 residues. The DNA for the CDR3 is TGTGCCAGTACAACAGGGACAACTAATGAAAAACTGTTTTTT. It translates to CASTTGTTNEKLFF.